These T cell receptor beta chains were read from a single sample in a study of T-cell reconstitution after alpha-beta-depleted transplantation in children. One entry per CDR3 protein, called by TCRdb with MiXCR from the PCR reads. Of roughly 490,000 distinct CDR3 sequences in the sample, over 9.5% were seen once. Sequenced here: PBMCs, mostly from graft donor cells, sampled 180 days after TCRalphabeta/CD19-depleted stem cell transplant. The receptors derive from a female patient aged 2-9 years who had a stem cell transplant for aplastic anemia, so the T cells may come from the graft donor. Both conserved end residues are part of each CDR3. D genes are given only for firm matches. Clone size is not always given. Where it is, it says once, few, many or a class for expanded clones.

V	J	size	D	CDR3	DNA
TRBV3-1	TRBJ2-1	-	-	CASSQGGGVSSYNEQFF	TGTGCCAGCAGCCAAGGTGGGGGCGTGAGCTCCTACAATGAGCAGTTCTTC
TRBV6-5	TRBJ2-7	few	-	CASSYSRGPNQSGQYF	TGTGCCAGCAGTTACTCCCGGGGCCCCAATCAGTCAGGGCAGTACTTC
TRBV11-2	TRBJ2-7	-	-	CASSGYGMGRSSTYEQYF	TGTGCCAGCAGCGGATACGGGATGGGGAGGAGTTCCACCTACGAGCAGTACTTC
TRBV19	TRBJ2-2	-	-	CASRNRLEWNTGELFF	TGTGCCAGTAGAAACAGGTTGGAATGGAACACCGGGGAGCTGTTTTTT
TRBV15	TRBJ2-2	many	-	CATSIGQSWTGELFF	TGTGCCACCAGCATCGGACAGTCCTGGACCGGGGAGCTGTTTTTT
TRBV7-2	TRBJ2-3	few	-	CASSLGWVADRQYF	TGTGCCAGCAGCTTGGGGTGGGTGGCCGATAGGCAGTATTTT
TRBV7-9	TRBJ2-7	many	-	CASGFYEQYF	TGTGCCAGCGGATTCTACGAGCAGTACTTC
TRBV19	TRBJ2-2	few	-	CASSKQGSGELFF	TGTGCCAGTAGTAAACAGGGTTCTGGGGAGCTGTTTTTT
TRBV20-1	TRBJ2-1	-	-	CSATYLRDHYWGEQFF	TGCAGTGCGACGTACCTGCGGGACCACTACTGGGGCGAGCAGTTCTTC
TRBV25-1	TRBJ1-3	few	-	CASSESERGNTIYF	TGTGCCAGCAGTGAATCCGAGCGGGGAAACACCATATATTTT
TRBV6-5	TRBJ1-4	few	TRBD1	CASSLWTGNEKLFF	TGTGCCAGCAGTTTATGGACAGGCAATGAAAAACTGTTTTTT